This entry lists 19 T cell receptor beta chains sequenced from one sample in a study of T cell repertoires in cytomegalovirus infection. TCRdb reprocessed the reads via MiXCR and lists one record per CDR3 protein. The sample includes about 830,000 distinct CDR3 sequences, over 25% of them seen just once. Their cognate antigens are unknown. This material consisted of cultured CD8+ T cells from PBMCs, taken from culture after CMV antigen stimulation. The receptor source for this set is a human donor in good health (CMV status not recorded). Some clones in this sample may be carry-over from other donors' samples.

A note on this clonotype: A much more abundant neighbour one base away suggests this may be a read error. The J gene is TRBJ2-7, the V gene TRBV7-2, with D maybe TRBD2 (6 bases). The CDR3 extends over 14 amino acids. Germline lookup yields CDR1 SGHTA and CDR2 FQGNSA. The CDR3: CANSPGPGAYEQYF. The CDR3 nucleotides read TGTGCCAACAGCCCCGGGCCGGGGGCCTACGAGCAGTACTTC.

This clonotype was seen only a few times. The rearrangement uses TRBV28 and TRBJ1-5; D is undetermined. CDR3 size: 13 residues. Looked up from germline, CDR1 is MDHEN and CDR2 is SYDVKM. V lost 2 bases and J lost 8, with 10 bases in between. The CDR3 sequence is CASSLTGAEPQHF. The CDR3, as DNA: TGTGCCAGCAGTTTAACGGGAGCGGAGCCCCAGCATTTT.

As for this clonotype: This may arise from a read error, as a much more abundant clone is one base away. The chain recombines TRBV7-6 with TRBJ2-2; TRBD2 agrees at 8 bases. The germline CDR1 and CDR2 sequences are SGHVS and FNYEAQ. The CDR3 is 14 residues long. CDR3 DNA sequence: TGTGCCAACAGCCCCCTAGCGGGCACCGGGGAGCTGTTTTTT. Protein product: CANSPLAGTGELFF.

The CDR3 coding sequence is TGTGCCAGCAGCCCCTTCGGCCAGGGTAACACTGAAGCTTTCTTT. Amino acid sequence: CASSPFGQGNTEAFF. The chain has TRBV7-3 and TRBJ1-1, with D tentatively TRBD1 (5 bases). CDR1 and CDR2 (germline): SGHTA, FQGTGA. Trimming cost V 5 bases and J 2 bases, with 15 bases left between them. The CDR3 extends over 15 amino acids.

V gene TRBV5-8 combines with J gene TRBJ1-6, with TRBD1 identical over 8 bases. CDR1 SGHTS and CDR2 YDEGEE come from the germline V gene. The CDR3 consists of 16 residues. The trim removed 2 bases at V and 4 bases at J, leaving 5 bases unmatched. CDR3 in DNA: TGTGCCAGCAGCTTTCTTGGACAGGGATATAATTCACCCCTCCACTTT. It is translated as CASSFLGQGYNSPLHF.

The chain joins TRBV6-2 or TRBV6-3 to TRBJ1-1; no firm D call. The CDR3 spans 14 residues. Germline V gene lookup returns CDR1 MNHEY and CDR2 SVGEGT. Trimming pared 2 bases from V and 8 bases from J, leaving 15 bases between. The CDR3 sequence: CASSYVSARSEAFF. For the CDR3, the DNA is TGTGCCAGCAGTTACGTGAGTGCCAGGTCGGAAGCTTTCTTT.

The V call is TRBV7-2, the J call TRBJ1-1, with 7 bases lining up with TRBD1. The CDR3 contains 15 residues. CDR1 is SGHTA and CDR2 is FQGNSA in the germline V gene. V lost 2 bases and J lost 0; bases outside the gene matches: 3. The CDR3 reads CASSLWDRLNTEAFF. The CDR3 DNA is TGTGCCAGCAGCTTATGGGACAGATTGAACACTGAAGCTTTCTTT.

This clonotype was seen a single time. This could be a read error, since a much larger clone is one nucleotide away. The J gene is TRBJ2-3, the V gene TRBV6-6; TRBD1 is a possible D gene (5 bases). The V and J ends lost 6 bases and 2 bases respectively, with 12 bases between them. Germline CDR1 is MNHNY and CDR2 is SVGAGI (reference sequence). The CDR3 loop spans 14 amino acids. CDR3 amino acids: CASSPRQITDTQYF. The DNA for the CDR3 is TGTGCCAGCAGCCCCAGACAGATCACAGATACGCAGTATTTT.

This chain connects TRBV3-1 to TRBJ1-1, with a tentative D call TRBD1 (5 bases). The CDR3 totals 15 residues. The V end was cut by 2 bases, the J end by 0 bases, with 10 bases between. Germline CDR1 is LGHDT and CDR2 is YNNKEL (reference sequence). Here the CDR3 DNA reads TGTGCCAGCAGCCAATCGACAGATATGAACACTGAAGCTTTCTTT. Encoded protein: CASSQSTDMNTEAFF.

V usage is TRBV7-9 and J usage is TRBJ1-5, with a weak D call TRBD1 (5 bases). The CDR3 has 18 amino acids. Trimming stripped 1 base from V and 4 bases from J, with 20 bases between. CDR1 SEHNR and CDR2 FQNEAQ come from the germline V gene (reference sequence). CDR3 protein: CASSLGWQGSGPNQPQHF. The CDR3 bases are TGTGCCAGCAGCTTAGGCTGGCAGGGATCGGGTCCAAATCAGCCCCAGCATTTT. Variable domain in full (rest from reference TRBV7-9 and TRBJ1-5): DTGVSQNPRHKITKRGQNVTFRCDPISEHNRLYWYRQTLGQGPEFLTYFQNEAQLEKSRLLSDRFSAERPKGSFSTLEIQRTEQGDSAMYLCASSLGWQGSGPNQPQHFGDGTRLSIL.

The chain carries TRBV5-5 and TRBJ1-1, with D uncertain. CDR1 is SGHKS and CDR2 is YYEKEE in the germline V gene (reference sequence). This CDR3 has 13 residues. The V gene lost 1 base and the J gene lost 4 bases, with 8 bases spanning the gap. The CDR3 DNA is TGTGCCAGCAGCTTGAATTGGCGCACTGAAGCTTTCTTT. Its protein product is CASSLNWRTEAFF.

The V call is TRBV6-2 or TRBV6-3, the J call TRBJ2-2; the D gene is possibly TRBD2 (6 bases). With 6 bases removed from V and 4 bases from J, the gap between germline ends came to 15 bases. The CDR3 is made up of 15 amino acids. Germline V lookup: CDR1 MNHEY, CDR2 SVGEGT. CDR3 region: CASSPVTRPTGELFF. CDR3 DNA sequence: TGTGCCAGCAGCCCCGTGACTAGACCCACCGGGGAGCTGTTTTTT.

This clonotype is a singleton in its sample. This chain joins TRBV23-1 and TRBJ2-7; D may be TRBD2 (6 bases). TRBV23-1 is assigned to the ORF class and has an uncertain function. The V and J ends lost 0 bases and 0 bases respectively, with 9 bases between them. CDR3 size: 15 residues. For the CDR3, the DNA is TGCGCCAGCAGTCAATCAGGGACTGTCTCCTACGAGCAGTACGTC. It codes for CASSQSGTVSYEQYV.

This clonotype occurred many times. The chain joins TRBV7-2 to TRBJ2-7; D is unresolved. Germline-derived CDR1 and CDR2 are SGHTA and FQGNSA. V lost 4 bases to trimming and J lost 3 bases, with 10 bases between them. This CDR3 is 13 amino acids long. CDR3 DNA sequence: TGTGCCAGCAGCTCTACCTTGGACTACGAGCAGTACTTC. Its translation is CASSSTLDYEQYF.

V usage is TRBV7-4 and J usage is TRBJ2-7, with 10 bases fitting TRBD1. The V gene's germline CDR1 is SGHVT and CDR2 SQSDAQ. V was pared by 5 bases and J by 2 bases, with 12 bases of the junction left unmatched. This CDR3 contains 17 residues. The CDR3 loop is CASSPAPGQGTPYEQYF. The CDR3, as DNA: TGTGCCAGCAGCCCAGCCCCGGGACAGGGGACCCCCTACGAGCAGTACTTC.

The chain couples TRBV19 to TRBJ2-2; 7 bases agree with TRBD1. The V segment lost 3 bases and the J segment 2 bases; nucleotides outside the gene matches: 9. Germline assignment: CDR1 LNHDA and CDR2 SQIVND (reference sequence). CDR3 length: 17 amino acids. CDR3 bases: TGTGCCAGTAGTATCGCCCTCGACAGGGCCAACACCGGGGAGCTGTTTTTT. Amino acid sequence: CASSIALDRANTGELFF.

On this clonotype itself: The junction does not match germline at one end; this may be a read error. This chain joins TRBV7-2 and TRBJ2-2; 7 nucleotides line up with TRBD2. The CDR3 covers 16 residues. The germline gives CDR1 SGHTA, CDR2 FQGNSA. The CDR3 spells CANSPSGTTNTGELFF. As DNA, the CDR3 is TGTGCCAACAGCCCCTCCGGGACTACCAACACCGGGGAGCTGTTTTTT.

There are many counts of this clonotype. The rearrangement joins TRBV7-3 to TRBJ2-5, with 11 bases lining up with TRBD2. With V trimmed by 6 bases and J by 4 bases, 7 bases remained unmatched. Per germline, CDR1 SGHTA and CDR2 FQGTGA. This CDR3 spans 15 amino acids. As DNA, the CDR3 is TGTGCCAGCAGTTCCCCGACTAGCGGGGTAGAGACCCAGTACTTC. Its protein product is CASSSPTSGVETQYF.

The chain employs TRBV4-1 and TRBJ1-2; no definite D call. The germline V and J ends were trimmed by 1 base and 5 bases, with 8 bases remaining between them. This CDR3 has 13 residues. Germline-derived CDR1 and CDR2 are MGHRA and YSYEKL. CDR3 sequence (DNA): TGCGCCAGCAGCCAAGGCATGGGGTATGGCTACACCTTC. It specifies CASSQGMGYGYTF.